The present TCR beta chain was sequenced within a study of cytomegalovirus exposure and HLA in healthy donors. The CDR3 runs to 16 residues. Germline V gene sequence: CDR1 SGHAT, CDR2 FQNNGV. The germline V and J ends were trimmed by 4 bases and 2 bases, with 14 bases remaining between them. Amplification used 60 Vbeta primers and 13 Jbeta primers. TCRdb keeps only in-frame clones here, not all; method: immunoSEQ multiplex PCR. Seen here are tens of thousands of clones, 73% observed once, and the top ten hold 5.4%. This sequence joins TRBV11-2 and TRBJ1-4; D not certain. Sequencing input: PBMCs. The sequence derives from a man aged 45 to 65 in good health and CMV-seronegative. The CDR3 DNA is TGTGCCAGCAGCTCGGTCAGAGGTCCGACTAATGAAAAACTGTTTTTT. It yields the protein CASSSVRGPTNEKLFF.